The 10 T cell receptor beta chains reported below all come from one sample, sequenced in a study of T-cell reconstitution after alpha-beta-depleted transplantation in children. Study-level findings and limits: The origin of alpha-beta T cells about two months after transplant was reportedly several hundred expanded graft clones.

Which antigens these TCRs recognize remains unknown. During its preparation, the TCRbeta library received unique molecular identifiers. TCRdb itself ran the PCR reads through MiXCR, one entry per CDR3 protein. Among around 31,000 distinct CDR3 sequences listed, 5% to 7% were seen once. This material consisted of peripheral blood, taken 60 days after TCRalphabeta/CD19-depleted stem cell transplant. The receptors originated from a child less than two years old who had a stem cell transplant for acute myeloid leukemia, so the T cells may come from the graft donor.

The rearrangement joins TRBV7-6 to TRBJ1-3; D is unresolved. Germline CDR1 reads SGHVS; CDR2 reads FNYEAQ. V gave up 8 bases and J gave up 4 bases, with 12 bases separating them. The CDR3 has 13 amino acids. CDR3 coding DNA: TGTGCCAGCGGCGGGAGATTCGGAAACACCATATATTTT. It yields the protein CASGGRFGNTIYF. The complete variable domain, with remaining parts taken from reference TRBV7-6 and TRBJ1-3, reads GAGVSQSPRYKVTKRGQDVALRCDPISGHVSLYWYRQALGQGPEFLTYFNYEAQQDKSGLPNDRFSAERPEGSISTLTIQRTEQRDSAMYRCASGGRFGNTIYFGEGSWLTVV.

There are many counts of this clonotype. The genes are TRBV6-5 and TRBJ2-7; TRBD2 matches at 11 bases. The V gene's germline CDR1 is MNHEY and CDR2 SVGAGI. The CDR3 totals 14 residues. With 2 bases clipped from V and 3 bases from J, the junction kept 0 bases outside the gene matches. CDR3 sequence (DNA): TGTGCCAGCAGTTACGGGACTAGCGGCTACGAGCAGTACTTC. Amino acid sequence: CASSYGTSGYEQYF.

This clonotype has ten or more counts. The chain joins TRBV28 to TRBJ2-3; 7 bases agree with TRBD2. V lost 3 bases to trimming and J lost 0 bases; unmatched junction nucleotides: 3. Per germline, CDR1 MDHEN and CDR2 SYDVKM. The CDR3 spans 15 residues. The CDR3 region has the DNA TGTGCCAGCAGTTTTCTAGCGGTTAGCACAGATACGCAGTATTTT. It encodes CASSFLAVSTDTQYF. The full variable domain, rest sourced from reference TRBV28 and TRBJ2-3, is DVKVTQSSRYLVKRTGEKVFLECVQDMDHENMFWYRQDPGLGLRLIYFSYDVKMKEKGDIPEGYSVSREKKERFSLILESASTNQTSMYLCASSFLAVSTDTQYFGPGTRLTVL.

This clonotype was seen repeatedly, ten times or more. The gene calls are TRBV7-8 and TRBJ2-5; D is ambiguous. CDR1 is SGHVS, CDR2 FQNEAQ, per germline. The CDR3 sequence is 14 residues long. Trimming took 7 bases from V and 1 from J, leaving 13 bases between them. CDR3 bases: TGTGCCAGCACCTCCCCGGCAGTCCAAGAGACCCAGTACTTC. Residues: CASTSPAVQETQYF.

This clonotype was picked up many times. The CDR3 spells CASSEGVLAGTDTQYF. The CDR3 coding sequence is TGTGCCAGCAGCGAGGGGGTACTAGCGGGCACAGATACGCAGTATTTT. V gene TRBV7-2 combines with J gene TRBJ2-3, with TRBD2 matching over 8 bases. J was trimmed by 1 base and V by 5 bases; bases with no gene match: 8. This CDR3 spans 16 amino acids. Germline-derived CDR1 and CDR2 are SGHTA and FQGNSA.

There are many counts of this clonotype. The rearrangement links TRBV5-1 to TRBJ2-1, with a weak D call TRBD1 (5 bases). V shed 9 bases and J shed 5 bases, with 9 bases lying between them. The CDR3 consists of 11 residues. Per germline, CDR1 SGHRS and CDR2 YFSETQ. CDR3 amino acids: CAIKGDNEQFF. The CDR3 nucleotides are TGCGCCATCAAAGGGGACAATGAGCAGTTCTTC.

The V and J genes are TRBV18 and TRBJ1-2, with 7 bases fitting TRBD1. After removal of 1 base from V and 3 bases from J, the junction contained 5 bases not matched to a gene. Germline V gene lookup returns CDR1 KGHSH and CDR2 LQKENI. The CDR3 contains 15 residues. The CDR3 here is CASSPRQGADYGYTF. As DNA, the CDR3 is TGTGCCAGCTCACCACGACAGGGTGCAGACTATGGCTACACCTTC.

This clonotype was seen repeatedly, ten times or more. The rearrangement uses TRBV10-3 and TRBJ2-1; 8 nucleotides align to TRBD2. The CDR3 covers 13 residues. The ends lost 7 bases at V and 7 bases at J; junction bases unmatched: 6. Germline lookup yields CDR1 ENHRY and CDR2 SYGVKD. The CDR3 region has the DNA TGTGCCATCACCGGGGGGGCCAGAAATGAGCAGTTCTTC. Translating gives CAITGGARNEQFF.

This clonotype was seen repeatedly, ten times or more. The chain joins TRBV15 to TRBJ2-1; 8 positions match TRBD1. The CDR3 contains 14 residues. V was pared by 1 base and J by 7 bases, with 3 bases of the junction left unmatched. Per the germline V gene, CDR1 is LNHNV and CDR2 is YYDKDF (reference sequence). This CDR3 is CATSRGQGKNEQFF. CDR3 DNA: TGTGCCACCAGCAGAGGACAGGGGAAAAATGAGCAGTTCTTC.

Many counts were recorded for this clonotype. The J gene is TRBJ2-3, the V gene TRBV9; 8 bases are shared with TRBD2. V shed 4 bases, J shed 6 bases, and the junction held 10 bases outside the gene matches. Germline CDR1 and CDR2: SGDLS and YYNGEE. The CDR3 contains 15 residues. The CDR3: CASSFQREPGDTQYF. DNA of the CDR3: TGTGCCAGCAGCTTCCAGCGGGAGCCGGGGGATACGCAGTATTTT.